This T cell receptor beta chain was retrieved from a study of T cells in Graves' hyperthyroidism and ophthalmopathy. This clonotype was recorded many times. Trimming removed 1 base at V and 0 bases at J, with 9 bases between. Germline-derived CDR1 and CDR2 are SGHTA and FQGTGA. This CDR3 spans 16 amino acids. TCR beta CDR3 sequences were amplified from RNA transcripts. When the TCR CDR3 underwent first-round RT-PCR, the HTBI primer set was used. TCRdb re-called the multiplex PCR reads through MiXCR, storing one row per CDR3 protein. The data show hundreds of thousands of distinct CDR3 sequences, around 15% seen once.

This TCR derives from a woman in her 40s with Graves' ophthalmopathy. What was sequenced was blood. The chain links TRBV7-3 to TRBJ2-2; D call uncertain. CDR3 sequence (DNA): TGTGCCAGCAGCTTAATGGCCCTAACGAACACCGGGGAGCTGTTTTTT. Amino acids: CASSLMALTNTGELFF.